The present T cell receptor (beta chain) was sequenced within a study of identical twins. The study, taken as a whole, reports: Fewer insertions were carried by abundant cord blood beta clonotypes, but none was seen in memory repertoires.

This clonotype turned up a few times. What it binds is not known. A universal primer site was added by template switching, and unique molecular identifiers were carried by the cDNA. TCRdb re-called the 5' RACE reads through MiXCR, storing one row per CDR3 protein. The table lists 200,000 to 250,000 distinct CDR3 sequences, about an eighth of them singletons. CDR1 is SGHDT, CDR2 YYEEEE, per germline. Trimming took 5 bases from V and 0 from J, leaving 13 bases between them. The CDR3 covers 15 residues. The sample was also linked to a second study, of yellow fever vaccine responses in identical twins. According to that study: Vaccine T cell responses of twins reportedly seemed partly convergent and partly personalized.

The TCR originated in a woman between 18 and 30 years old in good health. The J gene is TRBJ2-3, the V gene TRBV5-6; D is perhaps TRBD2 (5 bases). The specimen sequenced was memory (CD45RO+) T cells sorted from blood. The CDR3 DNA reads as TGTGCCAGCAGTCTGGACTCCGGTAGCACAGATACGCAGTATTTT. Translation gives CASSLDSGSTDTQYF.